The clone carrying this T cell receptor beta chain is a singleton in its sample. This sample was taken from a study of shared clonotypes between healthy human individuals. V lost 4 bases to trimming and J lost 7 bases, with 11 bases between them. This CDR3 spans 13 amino acids. Germline loops: CDR1 LNHDA, CDR2 SQIVND (reference sequence). Selected positively for CCR7 and CD45RO-negative, naive CD8 cells excluded terminally differentiated effector memory CD45RA+ cells. Caucasian adults residing in Nashville, Tennessee made up all the donors. At a deep level, the assay was run. TCRdb's table, derived via immunoSEQ multiplex PCR, lists solely in-frame clones and lacks some. The sample has over 2 million clones; about 95% are singletons.

This sequence joins TRBV19 and TRBJ1-5; D is unresolved. The sequence was obtained from a man younger than 35 in good health. Sequencing was carried out using naive CD8+ T cells sorted from blood. The CDR3 here is CASSNREDQPQHF. The CDR3 coding sequence is TGTGCCAGTAGTAATAGGGAGGACCAGCCCCAGCATTTT.